The rows below give T cell receptor beta chains drawn from one sample of a study of T cell responses to AZD1222 COVID-19 vaccine. Data came from immunoSEQ multiplex PCR; TCRdb stores just in-frame clones and leaves some out. This table has 100,000 to 150,000 clones, about 89% appearing once. Here the sequenced sample was peripheral blood, taken on day 0 of AZD1222 vaccination. The receptors derive from an adult in good health. CDR3s include the opening cysteine and the closing phenylalanine or tryptophan. D genes are given only for firm matches. A row's size may be missing; if present it is once, few, many or a size class.

CDR3: CASSSLAGGPYEQFF; DNA: TGTGCCAGCAGTTCTCTAGCGGGGGGGCCATATGAGCAGTTCTTC; D: TRBD2; J: TRBJ2-1; V: TRBV27; size: NA
CDR3: CASSLKGLNYGYTF; DNA: TGTGCCAGCAGCTTGAAGGGGTTGAACTATGGCTACACCTTC; D: NA; J: TRBJ1-2; V: TRBV5-5; size: NA
CDR3: CASTSTGGGTEAFF; DNA: TGTGCCAGCACTAGCACGGGTGGGGGCACTGAAGCTTTCTTT; D: NA; J: TRBJ1-1; V: TRBV6-5; size: NA
CDR3: CATRTDTEAFF; DNA: TGTGCCACCAGGACAGACACTGAAGCTTTCTTT; D: NA; J: TRBJ1-1; V: TRBV4-2; size: NA
CDR3: CASSPRGGYEQYF; DNA: TGTGCCAGCAGCCCTAGGGGGGGATACGAGCAGTACTTC; D: NA; J: TRBJ2-7; V: TRBV7-8; size: NA
CDR3: CASSLSLLAGVNEQFF; DNA: TGCGCCAGCAGCCTCAGCCTACTAGCGGGTGTGAATGAGCAGTTCTTC; D: TRBD2; J: TRBJ2-1; V: TRBV4-1; size: NA
CDR3: CASSHTSGGALETQYF; DNA: TGTGCCAGCAGCCACACTAGCGGGGGGGCCTTGGAGACCCAGTACTTC; D: TRBD2; J: TRBJ2-5; V: TRBV11-2; size: NA
CDR3: CAWSVGYQPQHF; DNA: TGTGCCTGGAGTGTGGGGTATCAGCCCCAGCATTTT; D: NA; J: TRBJ1-5; V: TRBV30; size: NA
CDR3: CASSQAGPAGINQRGNTIYF; DNA: TGCGCCAGCAGCCAAGCCGGGCCAGCAGGAATTAACCAGAGGGGAAACACCATATATTTT; D: NA; J: TRBJ1-3; V: TRBV4-3; size: NA
CDR3: CASSSPGEGSPLHF; DNA: TGCGCCAGCAGCTCACCAGGGGAAGGTTCACCCCTCCACTTT; D: NA; J: TRBJ1-6; V: TRBV5-1; size: NA
CDR3: CSARWGDTQYF; DNA: TGCAGTGCTAGGTGGGGGGATACGCAGTATTTT; D: NA; J: TRBJ2-3; V: TRBV20-1; size: NA
CDR3: CATSEPEVDYSNQPQHF; DNA: TGTGCCACCAGTGAACCCGAAGTGGATTATAGCAATCAGCCCCAGCATTTT; D: NA; J: TRBJ1-5; V: TRBV24-1; size: once
CDR3: CASSLVSSGNTEAFF; DNA: TGTGCCAGCAGCTTAGTTTCCTCGGGGAACACTGAAGCTTTCTTT; D: NA; J: TRBJ1-1; V: TRBV11-2; size: NA
CDR3: CAWSSIGRGIQYF; DNA: TGTGCCTGGAGTAGTATAGGTCGGGGCATTCAGTACTTC; D: NA; J: TRBJ2-4; V: TRBV30; size: NA
CDR3: CASSYSFSGSGNTIYF; DNA: TGTGCCAGCAGTTACTCGTTTTCAGGTTCTGGAAACACCATATATTTT; D: NA; J: TRBJ1-3; V: TRBV6-5; size: NA
CDR3: CASSSGTGPPLHF; DNA: TGTGCCAGCAGTTCCGGGACAGGACCCCCCCTCCACTTT; D: TRBD1; J: TRBJ1-6; V: TRBV27; size: NA
CDR3: CASSLGRGGAEAFF; DNA: TGCGCCAGCAGCTTGGGTCGGGGTGGGGCTGAAGCTTTCTTT; D: NA; J: TRBJ1-1; V: TRBV5-1; size: NA
CDR3: CSATDNTEAFF; DNA: TGCAGTGCTACGGATAACACTGAAGCTTTCTTT; D: NA; J: TRBJ1-1; V: TRBV20-1; size: NA
CDR3: CASSRTGTGNTEAFF; DNA: TGTGCCAGCAGCCGGACCGGGACAGGAAACACTGAAGCTTTCTTT; D: TRBD1; J: TRBJ1-1; V: TRBV11-3; size: NA
CDR3: CASAGNSNQPQHF; DNA: TGTGCCAGCGCCGGAAATAGCAATCAGCCCCAGCATTTT; D: NA; J: TRBJ1-5; V: TRBV28; size: NA
CDR3: CAWSVGGPAEAFF; DNA: TGTGCCTGGAGTGTTGGGGGGCCGGCTGAAGCTTTCTTT; D: NA; J: TRBJ1-1; V: TRBV30; size: NA
CDR3: CASSLNGVIGEQYF; DNA: TGTGCCAGCAGCTTAAATGGGGTTATAGGCGAGCAGTACTTC; D: NA; J: TRBJ2-7; V: TRBV13; size: NA
CDR3: CASSLQYSGSQPQHF; DNA: TGTGCCAGCAGTCTCCAGTATAGCGGTTCTCAGCCCCAGCATTTT; D: NA; J: TRBJ1-5; V: TRBV6-5; size: NA